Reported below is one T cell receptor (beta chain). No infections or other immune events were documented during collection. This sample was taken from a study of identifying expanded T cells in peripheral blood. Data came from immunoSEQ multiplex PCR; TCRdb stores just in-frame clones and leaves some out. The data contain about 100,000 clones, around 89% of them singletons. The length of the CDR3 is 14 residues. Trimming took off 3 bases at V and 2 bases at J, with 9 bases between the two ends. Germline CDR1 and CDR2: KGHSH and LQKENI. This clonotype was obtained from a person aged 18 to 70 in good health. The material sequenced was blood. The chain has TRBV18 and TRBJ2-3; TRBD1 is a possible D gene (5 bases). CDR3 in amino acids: CASSPSGYTDTQYF. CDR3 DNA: TGTGCCAGCTCACCTTCAGGGTACACAGATACGCAGTATTTT.